The 27 T cell receptor beta chains below come from one sample, sequenced in a study of shared clonotypes between healthy human individuals. Clones were read by immunoSEQ multiplex PCR, and TCRdb kept only the in-frame ones, dropping some. The data hold millions of clones, with 90% to 95% observed a single time. The specimen sequenced was naive CD4+ T cells from PBMCs. Regarding subset: CD45RA+ positively selected. All receptors come from a man between 18 and 29 years old in good health. Some clones in this sample may be carry-over from other donors' samples.

The J gene is TRBJ2-2, the V gene TRBV5-1; 8 nucleotides line up with TRBD2. V trimming: 5 bases; J trimming: 1 base; junction bases outside the gene matches: 1. Germline V gene sequence: CDR1 SGHRS, CDR2 YFSETQ. The CDR3 loop spans 14 amino acids. The CDR3 coding sequence is TGCGCCAGCAGGACTAGCGAGAACACCGGGGAGCTGTTTTTT. It encodes CASRTSENTGELFF.

The chain is built from TRBV6-6 and TRBJ1-2, with D possibly TRBD1 on 5 matching bases. There are 15 residues in the CDR3. Germline loops: CDR1 MNHNY, CDR2 SVGAGI (reference sequence). V dropped 6 bases and J dropped 6 bases, with 20 bases sitting between them. The CDR3 protein is CASRSPGRDVDGYTF. In DNA form, the CDR3 reads TGTGCCAGCAGGTCCCCGGGCAGGGATGTTGATGGCTACACCTTC.

The CDR3 region is CATSRLAGKYNEQFF. The CDR3 bases are TGTGCCACCAGCAGACTAGCGGGAAAGTACAATGAGCAGTTCTTC. The rearrangement uses TRBV15 and TRBJ2-1, with 9 bases lining up with TRBD2. This CDR3 has 15 amino acids. Germline trimming cut 2 bases from V and 4 bases from J; bases unmatched to any gene: 3. Germline CDR1 is LNHNV and CDR2 is YYDKDF (reference sequence).

J is TRBJ2-3 and V is TRBV4-2; TRBD2 matches at 13 bases. This CDR3 has 16 amino acids. In germline, CDR1 is LGHNA, CDR2 YNFKEQ. With V trimmed by 4 bases and J by 6 bases, 7 bases remained unmatched. The CDR3 region is CASSPGLAGVVDTQYF. CDR3 DNA sequence: TGTGCCAGCAGCCCTGGACTAGCGGGAGTCGTGGATACGCAGTATTTT.

The J gene is TRBJ2-1, the V gene TRBV19; TRBD2 is a possible D gene (9 bases). Germline CDR1 and CDR2: LNHDA and SQIVND (reference sequence). The CDR3 runs to 16 residues. V was cut by 4 bases and J by 8 bases, with 21 bases left in between. CDR3 nucleotides: TGTGCCAGTAGTAAGGCAGGGGGCGGGAGGGCCTATGAGCAGTTCTTC. Its protein is CASSKAGGGRAYEQFF.

This sequence joins TRBV28 and TRBJ1-5, with TRBD1 as a possible D gene (5 bases). The CDR3 loop spans 15 amino acids. Germline loops: CDR1 MDHEN, CDR2 SYDVKM. V lost 5 bases, J lost 4 bases, and 15 bases lay in between. The CDR3 coding sequence is TGTGCCAGCAGTAAGGGGTCCCTCAGGAATCAGCCCCAGCATTTT. Residues: CASSKGSLRNQPQHF.

The chain is built from TRBV5-1 and TRBJ2-5; D remains ambiguous. The CDR3 spans 14 residues. Germline-derived CDR1 and CDR2 are SGHRS and YFSETQ. The V end lost 1 base, the J end lost 5 bases, and 12 bases lay between the germline ends. CDR3 nucleotides: TGCGCCAGCAGCTTGAAGACGGAAGAGGAGACCCAGTACTTC. It encodes CASSLKTEEETQYF.

The rearrangement uses TRBV4-3 and TRBJ2-7; D possibly corresponds to TRBD2 (6 bases). Germline V gene lookup returns CDR1 LGHNA and CDR2 YSLEER. Trimming cost V 1 base and J 0 bases, with 13 bases left between them. This CDR3 is built from 16 residues. The CDR3 nucleotides read TGCGCCAGCAGCCAAGGCGGGGCTTCGAGCTCCTACGAGCAGTACTTC. This codes for CASSQGGASSSYEQYF.

The chain carries TRBV10-1 and TRBJ2-7; TRBD2 might be the D (6 bases). The germline V gene encodes CDR1 WNHNN and CDR2 SYGVQD (reference sequence). Trimming left V 6 bases short and J 4 bases short, with 22 bases between. The CDR3 spans 16 residues. The CDR3 DNA reads as TGCGCCAGCAGGGGAAAGAACCAGGGACTTGGGTACGAGCAGTACTTC. This sequence encodes CASRGKNQGLGYEQYF.

This clone has more than one count but fewer than ten. Other nucleotide sequences in the sample specify the same CDR3. This chain connects TRBV7-3 to TRBJ2-3; D is perhaps TRBD1 (5 bases). The CDR3 length is 14 residues. CDR1 and CDR2 from the germline V gene are SGHTA and FQGTGA. V lost 5 bases and J lost 1, with 10 bases in between. CDR3 region: CASSLDRGTDTQYF. The DNA of the CDR3 is TGTGCCAGCAGCCTCGACAGAGGCACAGATACGCAGTATTTT.

The chain joins TRBV6-5 to TRBJ2-7; TRBD2 is a possible D gene (6 bases). Trimming cost V 5 bases and J 1 base, with 15 bases left between them. Per germline, CDR1 MNHEY and CDR2 SVGAGI. The CDR3 length is 15 residues. This CDR3 reads CASSPWGGTSYEQYF. Written as DNA, the CDR3 is TGTGCCAGCAGTCCTTGGGGCGGGACGTCCTACGAGCAGTACTTC.

This CDR3 is CASSPQGVGTAKNIQYF. In DNA form, the CDR3 reads TGTGCCAGCAGCCCACAAGGGGTAGGGACAGCCAAAAACATTCAGTACTTC. V usage is TRBV7-2 and J usage is TRBJ2-4, with D perhaps TRBD1 or TRBD2 (5 bases each). Germline CDR1 SGHTA, CDR2 FQGNSA. The CDR3 runs 17 residues. Trimming shortened V by 5 bases and J by 0 bases, and 17 bases separated the two germline ends.

CDR3 loop: CASSLGQTQETQYF. The CDR3 DNA sequence: TGTGCCAGCAGCTTAGGTCAGACCCAAGAGACCCAGTACTTC. The gene calls are TRBV7-9 and TRBJ2-5; D not resolved. Trimming removed 1 base from V and 1 base from J, with 7 bases in between. The CDR3 length is 14 residues. CDR1 and CDR2 from the germline V gene are SEHNR and FQNEAQ (reference sequence).

The rearrangement links TRBV9 to TRBJ2-1; 14 nucleotides match TRBD2. The CDR3 sequence is 15 residues long. J gave up 7 bases and V 4 bases, and 4 bases lay outside the gene matches. Germline V lookup: CDR1 SGDLS, CDR2 YYNGEE. DNA of the CDR3: TGTGCCAGCAGCTCCAGACTAGCGGGGGGGAATGAGCAGTTCTTC. Translating it yields CASSSRLAGGNEQFF.

V and J are TRBV5-6 and TRBJ2-4; D is possibly TRBD1 (6 bases). V lost 0 bases to trimming and J lost 5 bases, with 6 bases between them. The CDR3 is 13 amino acids. CDR1 SGHDT and CDR2 YYEEEE come from the germline V gene. CDR3 sequence (DNA): TGTGCCAGCAGCTTGGCAGGGGAAAACATTCAGTACTTC. Translating gives CASSLAGENIQYF.

The chain uses TRBV5-4 and TRBJ1-2; D is unresolved. The germline CDR1 and CDR2 sequences are SGHNT and YYREEE (reference sequence). V lost 0 bases and J lost 3, with 3 bases in between. The CDR3 length is 12 residues. The CDR3 region has the DNA TGTGCCAGCAGCTTGGCGGACTATGGCTACACCTTC. The encoded protein is CASSLADYGYTF.

The chain is built from TRBV15 and TRBJ1-5, with 7 bases aligning to TRBD1. This CDR3 contains 15 residues. J was trimmed by 4 bases and V by 5 bases; bases with no gene match: 8. The germline V gene encodes CDR1 LNHNV and CDR2 YYDKDF (reference sequence). The CDR3 region is CATSWDSGPNQPQHF. CDR3 nucleotides: TGTGCCACCAGCTGGGACAGCGGCCCGAATCAGCCCCAGCATTTT. The complete variable domain, with remaining parts taken from reference TRBV15 and TRBJ1-5, reads DAMVIQNPRYQVTQFGKPVTLSCSQTLNHNVMYWYQQKSSQAPKLLFHYYDKDFNNEADTPDNFQSRRPNTSFCFLDIRSPGLGDTAMYLCATSWDSGPNQPQHFGDGTRLSIL.

The gene calls are TRBV18 and TRBJ1-1; 10 bases are shared with TRBD1. The germline gives CDR1 KGHSH, CDR2 LQKENI. The V segment lost 4 bases and the J segment 8 bases; nucleotides outside the gene matches: 10. This CDR3 has 15 amino acids. The DNA of the CDR3 is TGTGCCAGCTCACGTTTGACAGGGGGCGAGGGGGAAGCTTTCTTT. It is translated as CASSRLTGGEGEAFF.

The J gene is TRBJ1-5, the V gene TRBV19; 8 nucleotides agree with TRBD1. Germline CDR1 and CDR2: LNHDA and SQIVND (reference sequence). Germline trimming cut 9 bases from V and 7 bases from J; bases unmatched to any gene: 8. This CDR3 comprises 13 residues. CDR3 loop: CASTDRVRQPQHF. Here the CDR3 DNA reads TGTGCCAGCACGGACAGGGTTAGGCAGCCCCAGCATTTT.

This chain links TRBV11-3 with TRBJ2-5; D gene ambiguous. The CDR3 is 12 amino acids. V was trimmed by 1 base and J by 7 bases, leaving 7 bases between them. CDR1 is SGHNT, CDR2 YENEEA, per germline. CDR3 region: CASSLGPGTQYF. CDR3 bases: TGTGCCAGCAGCTTAGGCCCTGGGACCCAGTACTTC. The variable domain in full, with the rest retrieved from reference TRBV11-3 and TRBJ2-5, is EAGVVQSPRYKIIEKKQPVAFWCNPISGHNTLYWYLQNLGQGPELLIRYENEEAVDDSQLPKDRFSAERLKGVDSTLKIQPAELGDSAVYLCASSLGPGTQYFGPGTRLLVL.

This chain uses TRBV7-9 with TRBJ1-3, with D possibly matching TRBD1 (6 bases). Germline-derived CDR1 and CDR2 are SEHNR and FQNEAQ (reference sequence). V lost 6 bases and J lost 4, with 7 bases in between. This CDR3 is 12 amino acids long. This chain's CDR3 is CASRTGGNTIYF. CDR3 DNA: TGTGCCAGCAGAACAGGGGGAAACACCATATATTTT.

Note on this clone: Other DNA sequences in this sample translate to the same CDR3. The chain uses TRBV28 and TRBJ2-1; D is uncertain. Germline assignment: CDR1 MDHEN and CDR2 SYDVKM. CDR3 length: 12 residues. Between the trimmed V and J ends, which lost 4 bases and 4 bases, there was a span of 5 bases. The CDR3 region has the DNA TGTGCCAGCAGTTCTACATACAATGAGCAGTTCTTC. Its protein product is CASSSTYNEQFF.

About this clone: Other DNA variants within this sample encode the same CDR3. This chain connects TRBV7-3 to TRBJ2-3; the match to TRBD2 covers 11 bases. CDR3 size: 15 residues. V dropped 5 bases and J dropped 1; count of bases not matched to a gene: 2. CDR1 and CDR2 from the germline V gene are SGHTA and FQGTGA. The CDR3 nucleotides are TGTGCCAGCAGCCAACTAGCGGGGGGCACAGATACGCAGTATTTT. Residues: CASSQLAGGTDTQYF.

Worth noting for this clone: The same CDR3 arises from other DNA sequences in this sample as well. The chain carries TRBV18 and TRBJ2-5; possible D gene TRBD1, 6 bases. Germline V lookup: CDR1 KGHSH, CDR2 LQKENI. The CDR3 length is 13 residues. Trimming took off 6 bases at V and 2 bases at J, with 10 bases between the two ends. CDR3 region: CASSPDRQETQYF. Written as DNA, the CDR3 is TGTGCCAGCTCCCCCGACAGGCAAGAGACCCAGTACTTC.

The chain carries TRBV19 and TRBJ1-5, with 9 bases aligning to TRBD1. The germline V gene encodes CDR1 LNHDA and CDR2 SQIVND (reference sequence). This CDR3 contains 19 residues. V lost 5 bases and J lost 0; bases outside the gene matches: 14. The CDR3 is CASSSGPGQGSYSNQPQHF. The DNA for the CDR3 is TGTGCCAGTAGTTCGGGTCCGGGACAGGGTTCATATAGCAATCAGCCCCAGCATTTT.

V is TRBV9 and J is TRBJ2-5, with 16 bases fitting TRBD2. CDR1 and CDR2 from the germline V gene are SGDLS and YYNGEE. Trimming took 2 bases from V and 7 from J; bases not matched to a gene: 8. There are 17 residues in the CDR3. The CDR3 region is CASSVQGLAGGPGTQYF. Here the CDR3 DNA reads TGTGCCAGCAGCGTCCAGGGACTAGCGGGAGGGCCGGGGACCCAGTACTTC.

The chain is built from TRBV9 and TRBJ2-1, with D unclear. Germline V gene sequence: CDR1 SGDLS, CDR2 YYNGEE. Trimming took off 0 bases at V and 0 bases at J, with 10 bases between the two ends. The CDR3 is made up of 16 amino acids. Written as DNA, the CDR3 is TGTGCCAGCAGCGTAGGACCGAATCCCTCCTACAATGAGCAGTTCTTC. Residues: CASSVGPNPSYNEQFF.